The 29 T cell receptor beta chains presented below share a single source sample, sequenced in a study of blood T cell repertoires in COVID-19. The repertoire was sequenced with immunoSEQ multiplex PCR; TCRdb's copy has only in-frame clones and lacks some. The sample includes roughly 45,000 clones, roughly 90% of them seen just once. The sequencing sample was made of peripheral blood. Receptors originate from a human donor in a cohort sampled during active COVID-19.

This chain joins TRBV11-2 and TRBJ2-7; TRBD2 agrees at 11 bases. This CDR3 has 13 amino acids. CDR1 SGHAT and CDR2 FQNNGV come from the germline V gene. With V trimmed by 8 bases and J by 3 bases, 3 bases remained unmatched. CDR3 coding DNA: TGTGCCAGCGGGACTAGCGGTATCTACGAGCAGTACTTC. Its translation is CASGTSGIYEQYF.

This sequence joins TRBV5-6 and TRBJ2-7; 8 nucleotides line up with TRBD1. V dropped 7 bases and J dropped 1; count of bases not matched to a gene: 4. The CDR3 consists of 13 residues. In germline, CDR1 is SGHDT, CDR2 YYEEEE. The chain's CDR3 is CASGQGGSYEQYF. DNA of the CDR3: TGTGCCAGCGGACAGGGAGGTTCCTACGAGCAGTACTTC. The full variable domain, completed using reference TRBV5-6 and TRBJ2-7, is DAGVTQSPTHLIKTRGQQVTLRCSPKSGHDTVSWYQQALGQGPQFIFQYYEEEERQRGNFPDRFSGHQFPNYSSELNVNALLLGDSALYLCASGQGGSYEQYFGPGTRLTVT.

The gene calls are TRBV13 and TRBJ1-2; TRBD1 matches at 9 bases. Germline CDR1 is PRHDT and CDR2 is FYEKMQ (reference sequence). V lost 7 bases, J lost 4 bases, and 7 bases stayed unmatched. The CDR3 consists of 14 residues. As DNA, the CDR3 is TGTGCCAGCAAACTCCGGGACAGGGTCTATGGCTACACCTTC. This encodes CASKLRDRVYGYTF. The whole variable domain, filled in from reference TRBV13 and TRBJ1-2, reads AAGVIQSPRHLIKEKRETATLKCYPIPRHDTVYWYQQGPGQDPQFLISFYEKMQSDKGSIPDRFSAQQFSDYHSELNMSSLELGDSALYFCASKLRDRVYGYTFGSGTRLTVV.

The V call is TRBV4-3, the J call TRBJ2-3; possibly TRBD2 for D (7 bases). Trimming stripped 1 base from V and 6 bases from J, with 14 bases between. The CDR3 loop spans 15 amino acids. The germline V gene has CDR1 LGHNA and CDR2 YSLEER. The DNA for the CDR3 is TGCGCCAGCAGCCAAGCTGGGGGGGGGCCTGATACGCAGTATTTT. Amino acids: CASSQAGGGPDTQYF.

The V and J genes are TRBV6-5 and TRBJ2-7, with 7 bases aligning to TRBD1. Germline values: CDR1 MNHEY, CDR2 SVGAGI. The CDR3 runs 14 residues. Unmatched junction bases numbered 7, after V lost 5 bases and J lost 3 bases. The DNA of the CDR3 is TGTGCCAGCAGTACCCGGACAGGAAACTACGAGCAGTACTTC. Protein sequence: CASSTRTGNYEQYF.

The V call is TRBV11-3, the J call TRBJ1-2; the D is unclear. V lost 9 bases and J 7 bases, leaving 30 bases between the germline ends. Germline CDR1 reads SGHNT; CDR2 reads YENEEA. The CDR3 covers 17 residues. CDR3 sequence (DNA): TGTGCCAGGAAGGGTCCGGCTTTTGAGGCGCCGGGGTCTGGCTACACCTTC. Encoded protein: CARKGPAFEAPGSGYTF.

The V and J genes are TRBV6-5 and TRBJ1-5; no clear D gene. This CDR3 has 14 amino acids. The germline gives CDR1 MNHEY, CDR2 SVGAGI. The ends were cut back, 2 bases at V and 0 bases at J, with 5 bases in the middle. The DNA of the CDR3 is TGTGCCAGCAGTTACCGGAGTAGCAATCAGCCCCAGCATTTT. This codes for CASSYRSSNQPQHF.

Only one count was recorded for this clone. The junction differs from germline at one of its ends, possibly a read error. The J gene is TRBJ2-5, the V gene TRBV2; the match to TRBD2 covers 14 bases. This CDR3 comprises 13 residues. Per the germline V gene, CDR1 is SNHLY and CDR2 is FYNNEI. In DNA, the CDR3 is TGCTCGACTAGCGGGGGGGCCGGGGAGACCCAGTACTTC. The encoded protein is CSTSGGAGETQYF.

The chain has TRBV6-5 and TRBJ1-2, with D perhaps TRBD1 (5 bases). CDR3 length: 13 amino acids. Trimming removed 2 bases from V and 1 base from J, with 5 bases in between. CDR1 is MNHEY, CDR2 SVGAGI, per germline. The CDR3 DNA follows: TGTGCCAGCAGTTACGACAGTAACTATGGCTACACCTTC. Residues: CASSYDSNYGYTF.

This clone was detected only once. DNA for the CDR3: TGTGCCAGCAGTCCGACAGGGGGCGCCTACAATGAGCAGTTCTTC. Amino acids: CASSPTGGAYNEQFF. The chain joins TRBV6-2 or TRBV6-3 to TRBJ2-1; TRBD1 matches 10 bases. The length of the CDR3 is 15 residues. The ends lost 5 bases at V and 2 bases at J; junction bases unmatched: 3. Germline V gene sequence: CDR1 MNHEY, CDR2 SVGEGT.

The rearrangement uses TRBV2 and TRBJ2-7; no clear D gene. V was trimmed by 8 bases and J by 1 base, leaving 9 bases between them. Per germline, CDR1 SNHLY and CDR2 FYNNEI. The CDR3 covers 12 residues. The CDR3 nucleotides are TGTGCCAGCCGAGGTGATTCCTACGAGCAGTACTTC. Translated: CASRGDSYEQYF. The full variable domain, completed using reference TRBV2 and TRBJ2-7, is EPEVTQTPSHQVTQMGQEVILRCVPISNHLYFYWYRQILGQKVEFLVSFYNNEISEKSEIFDDQFSVERPDGSNFTLKIRSTKLEDSAMYFCASRGDSYEQYFGPGTRLTVT.

Regarding this clone: This specimen includes other DNA sequences encoding the same CDR3. This rearrangement joins TRBV12-3 or TRBV12-4 to TRBJ1-2, with D possibly matching TRBD1 (5 bases). The CDR3 runs 12 residues. V shed 3 bases and J shed 6 bases, with 8 bases lying between them. The CDR3 protein is CASSLGGDGYTF. CDR3 coding DNA: TGTGCCAGCAGTTTGGGGGGGGATGGCTACACCTTC.

The J gene is TRBJ1-2, the V gene TRBV9, with a weak D call TRBD1 (6 bases). The germline V gene encodes CDR1 SGDLS and CDR2 YYNGEE. The CDR3 is 15 residues long. Trimming left V 3 bases short and J 5 bases short, with 17 bases between. CDR3 residues: CASSADTGLGYGYTF. CDR3 sequence (DNA): TGTGCCAGCAGCGCCGACACAGGGTTAGGATATGGCTACACCTTC. The full variable domain, completed using reference TRBV9 and TRBJ1-2, is DSGVTQTPKHLITATGQRVTLRCSPRSGDLSVYWYQQSLDQGLQFLIQYYNGEERAKGNILERFSAQQFPDLHSELNLSSLELGDSALYFCASSADTGLGYGYTFGSGTRLTVV.

The CDR3: CASSQGTGTGVREQYF. The CDR3 DNA reads as TGTGCCAGCAGCCAAGGGACCGGGACAGGGGTACGCGAGCAGTACTTC. The gene calls are TRBV3-1 (or the pseudogene TRBV3-2) and TRBJ2-7; 10 bases map to TRBD1. V gave up 1 base and J gave up 6 bases; unmatched junction bases: 9. In germline, CDR1 is LGHDT, CDR2 YNNKEL (reference sequence). The CDR3 runs to 16 residues.

The rearrangement joins TRBV29-1 to TRBJ1-1, with D unresolved. The CDR3 consists of 12 residues. CDR1 is SQVTM and CDR2 is ANQGSEA in the germline V gene. The CDR3 DNA sequence: TGCACCGACACGACCCTGAACACTGAAGCTTTCTTT. Its translation is CTDTTLNTEAFF. Supplemented by reference TRBV29-1 and TRBJ1-1, the full variable domain reads SAVISQKPSRDICQRGTSLTIQCQVDSQVTMMFWYRQQPGQSLTLIATANQGSEATYESGFVIDKFPISRPNLTFSTLTVSNMSPEDSSIYLCTDTTLNTEAFFGQGTRLTVV.

The chain carries TRBV19 and TRBJ1-5; 8 nucleotides agree with TRBD1. This CDR3 comprises 15 residues. CDR1 is LNHDA, CDR2 SQIVND, per germline (reference sequence). V lost 6 bases and J lost 4; bases outside the gene matches: 8. This CDR3 is CASSLGQAENQPQHF. The CDR3 coding sequence is TGTGCCAGTAGCCTGGGACAGGCGGAAAATCAGCCCCAGCATTTT.

The chain carries TRBV5-1 and TRBJ1-1; D not certain. The germline V gene has CDR1 SGHRS and CDR2 YFSETQ. Trimming shortened V by 2 bases and J by 0 bases, and 5 bases separated the two germline ends. The CDR3 loop spans 13 amino acids. The CDR3 nucleotides read TGCGCCAGCAGCTTTAGCCTGAACACTGAAGCTTTCTTT. Translation gives CASSFSLNTEAFF.

The genes are TRBV5-4 and TRBJ1-1, with a tentative D call TRBD1 (5 bases). The CDR3 length is 14 residues. Germline assignment: CDR1 SGHNT and CDR2 YYREEE (reference sequence). The V end lost 1 base, the J end lost 4 bases, and 11 bases lay between the germline ends. CDR3 nucleotide sequence: TGTGCCAGCAGCTTGCATGGGGGGGGCACTGAAGCTTTCTTT. This codes for CASSLHGGGTEAFF.

This chain joins TRBV5-6 and TRBJ1-1; tentatively, D is TRBD1 (5 bases). CDR3 length: 12 residues. Trimming stripped 4 bases from V and 5 bases from J, with 9 bases between. CDR1 and CDR2 (germline): SGHDT, YYEEEE. The CDR3 spells CASSGGTTEAFF. The CDR3 nucleotides are TGTGCCAGCAGCGGGGGGACGACTGAAGCTTTCTTT.

V and J are TRBV11-2 and TRBJ1-2; TRBD1 matches at 7 bases. Germline trimming cut 5 bases from V and 1 base from J; bases unmatched to any gene: 16. Germline CDR1 and CDR2: SGHAT and FQNNGV. The CDR3 spans 18 residues. The CDR3 protein is CASSPNLRGQGINYGYTF. The CDR3 region has the DNA TGTGCCAGCAGCCCCAACCTTAGGGGGCAGGGCATTAACTATGGCTACACCTTC.

This chain connects TRBV2 to TRBJ1-3; possible D gene TRBD1, 5 bases. Trimming pared 6 bases from V and 0 bases from J, leaving 12 bases between. Germline CDR1 is SNHLY and CDR2 is FYNNEI. CDR3 length equals 15 residues. As DNA, the CDR3 is TGTGCCAGCAGACCATACAGGATCTCTGGAAACACCATATATTTT. Translation gives CASRPYRISGNTIYF. Full variable domain (remainder filled in from reference TRBV2 and TRBJ1-3): EPEVTQTPSHQVTQMGQEVILRCVPISNHLYFYWYRQILGQKVEFLVSFYNNEISEKSEIFDDQFSVERPDGSNFTLKIRSTKLEDSAMYFCASRPYRISGNTIYFGEGSWLTVV.

This clone was found once. This chain uses TRBV25-1 with TRBJ1-2; 9 bases line up with TRBD1. In germline, CDR1 is MGHDK, CDR2 SYGVNS. There are 17 residues in the CDR3. V gave up 1 base and J gave up 0 bases; unmatched junction bases: 6. The CDR3 is CASSEFRGQGTNYGYTF. DNA for the CDR3: TGTGCCAGCAGTGAATTCAGGGGACAGGGAACTAACTATGGCTACACCTTC.

The gene calls are TRBV10-2 and TRBJ1-2; D is unresolved. This CDR3 has 14 residues. Trimming removed 2 bases from V and 1 base from J, with 8 bases in between. Germline loops: CDR1 WSHSY, CDR2 SAAADI. The CDR3 loop is CASSEPGLNYGYTF. CDR3 nucleotide sequence: TGCGCCAGCAGTGAGCCAGGCCTTAACTATGGCTACACCTTC.

CDR3 coding DNA: TGTGCCAGCTCACCCGGGACAGGGGTGGGCTACACCTTC. Its protein product is CASSPGTGVGYTF. The chain is built from TRBV18 and TRBJ1-2, with 10 bases fitting TRBD1. CDR1 is KGHSH and CDR2 is LQKENI in the germline V gene. The V and J ends lost 3 bases and 8 bases, in that order; junction bases with no gene match: 3. This CDR3 comprises 13 residues.

The chain couples TRBV3-1 (or the pseudogene TRBV3-2) to TRBJ2-7, with no clear D. Germline V CDR1 and CDR2: LGHDT, YNNKEL (reference sequence). The CDR3 has 14 residues. V was pared by 0 bases and J by 6 bases, with 12 bases between. CDR3 sequence reads: CASSQDGTRGEQYF. CDR3 DNA sequence: TGTGCCAGCAGCCAAGATGGAACCAGAGGCGAGCAGTACTTC.

V is TRBV10-3 and J is TRBJ1-6, with 12 bases identical to TRBD1. V was clipped by 11 bases and J by 5 bases; unmatched bases: 16. Looked up from germline, CDR1 is ENHRY and CDR2 is SYGVKD. This CDR3 comprises 18 residues. The CDR3 here is CASSHEGTGGADNSPLHF. CDR3 nucleotides: TGTGCCTCTTCCCACGAGGGGACAGGGGGCGCAGATAATTCACCCCTCCACTTT.

Concerning this clone: Its ends do not fully match the called genes, so a read error is possible. The V gene is TRBV11-2, the J gene TRBJ1-2; TRBD1 matches 8 bases. The germline V gene has CDR1 SGHAT and CDR2 FQNNGV. There are 12 residues in the CDR3. In DNA, the CDR3 is TGTGCCAGCAGCCCAGGACAGGGCGCTCACCATTTC. It is translated as CASSPGQGAHHF.

The chain combines TRBV4-2 with TRBJ2-7; 9 bases align to TRBD1. The CDR3 is made up of 15 amino acids. Germline V gene lookup returns CDR1 LGHNA and CDR2 YNFKEQ. J lost 3 bases, V lost 1 base, and 4 bases had no gene match. This CDR3 is CASSQVPGQGYEQYF. The CDR3 DNA reads TGTGCCAGCAGCCAAGTGCCGGGACAGGGCTACGAGCAGTACTTC.

This clone has only one observation. J is TRBJ1-1 and V is TRBV4-3; D ambiguous. Trimming left V 1 base short and J 0 bases short, with 6 bases between. Looked up from germline, CDR1 is LGHNA and CDR2 is YSLEER. The CDR3 sequence is 14 residues long. CDR3 DNA: TGCGCCAGCAGCCAAGGGAGCATGAACACTGAAGCTTTCTTT. Encoded protein: CASSQGSMNTEAFF.